These 6 T cell receptor beta chains originate from one sample sequenced in a study of CD8+CD57+ T cells in acquired aplastic anemia. For CDR3 and TCR beta VDJ profiling, genomic DNA was the template used. TCRdb re-analysed the reads in MiXCR, keeping a single row per CDR3 protein. The table shows hundreds of thousands of distinct CDR3 sequences, with approximately 70% occurring only once. The material sequenced was sorted CD4+, CD8+, or CD8+CD57+ T cells (not recorded which) from PBMCs. Receptor source: a human donor in good health, serving as a control.

The V gene is TRBV5-1, the J gene TRBJ1-4; possibly TRBD1 for D (5 bases). In germline, CDR1 is SGHRS, CDR2 YFSETQ. Trimming stripped 0 bases from V and 8 bases from J, with 11 bases between. This CDR3 is 14 amino acids long. CDR3 coding DNA: TGCGCCAGCAGCTTGGGTGTTGGGGACGAAAAACTGTTTTTT. This encodes CASSLGVGDEKLFF. Using reference TRBV5-1 and TRBJ1-4 for the parts outside the CDR3, the full variable domain is KAGVTQTPRYLIKTRGQQVTLSCSPISGHRSVSWYQQTPGQGLQFLFEYFSETQRNKGNFPGRFSGRQFSNSRSEMNVSTLELGDSALYLCASSLGVGDEKLFFGSGTQLSVL.

For this clonotype: The junction departs from germline at one end; a sequencing error may be responsible. V and J are TRBV7-6 and TRBJ2-5; D is perhaps TRBD2 (5 bases). The CDR3 spans 15 residues. Germline V lookup: CDR1 SGHVS, CDR2 FNYEAQ. CDR3 region: CASSLGPSPGETQYF. The CDR3 DNA sequence: TGCGCCAGCAGCTTAGGCCCTTCCCCGGGGGAGACCCAGTACTTC.

There are many counts of this clonotype. The chain uses TRBV5-1 and TRBJ1-4; the D gene is possibly TRBD1 (6 bases). This CDR3 has 14 amino acids. Per the germline V gene, CDR1 is SGHRS and CDR2 is YFSETQ. Trimming shortened V by 4 bases and J by 8 bases, and 15 bases separated the two germline ends. CDR3 nucleotide sequence: TGCGCCAGCAGCGTGGACAGTCGGCAGGAAAAACTGTTTTTT. Residues: CASSVDSRQEKLFF.

On this clonotype itself: The junction departs from germline at one end; a sequencing error may be responsible. The chain couples TRBV12-3 or TRBV12-4 to TRBJ1-1; 9 bases agree with TRBD1. The CDR3 runs 15 residues. The chain's CDR3 is CASSVAGTGWTEAFF. CDR3 DNA: TGTGCCAGCAGTGTAGCCGGGACAGGGTGGACTGAAGCTTTCTTT.

The genes are TRBV10-2 and TRBJ1-2, with 8 bases that match TRBD1. Germline loops: CDR1 WSHSY, CDR2 SAAADI. This CDR3 spans 15 amino acids. Germline trimming cut 8 bases from V and 6 bases from J; bases unmatched to any gene: 14. CDR3 DNA: TGCGCCAGCTTAGATCAGGACAGGGAAATGAATGGCTACACCTTC. Residues: CASLDQDREMNGYTF.

The chain is built from TRBV12-3 or TRBV12-4 and TRBJ1-5, with 9 bases fitting TRBD1. Germline trimming cut 5 bases from V and 4 bases from J; bases unmatched to any gene: 6. The CDR3 has 15 residues. The CDR3 sequence is CASSRTGGPNQPQHF. CDR3 coding DNA: TGTGCCAGCAGTCGTACAGGGGGCCCTAATCAGCCCCAGCATTTT.